The 17 T cell receptor beta chains in this list originate from one sample, sequenced in a study of control samples from healthy donors and cancer patients. Profiling relied on immunoSEQ multiplex PCR, and the TCRdb table lists in-frame clones only, not all of them. The repertoire includes around 70,000 clones, around 87% of them detected once, and 2% to 2.5% sits in the top ten. The sample consisted of PBMCs. Source of these receptors: a woman between 45 and 65 years old with head and neck cancer.

This clone has only one observation. The chain joins TRBV6-5 to TRBJ1-1; possibly TRBD1 for D (6 bases). V lost 6 bases and J 4 bases, leaving 15 bases between the germline ends. CDR1 MNHEY and CDR2 SVGAGI come from the germline V gene. This CDR3 spans 14 amino acids. As DNA, the CDR3 is TGTGCCAGCAGCCCAGACAGGCCGGCCACTGAAGCTTTCTTT. Amino acids: CASSPDRPATEAFF.

The CDR3 sequence: CASSETAGGYQETQYF. In DNA, the CDR3 is TGTGCCAGCAGTGAGACAGCGGGGGGGTACCAAGAGACCCAGTACTTC. The rearrangement links TRBV2 to TRBJ2-5; 10 nucleotides line up with TRBD2. Germline CDR1 reads SNHLY; CDR2 reads FYNNEI. The ends lost 3 bases at V and 0 bases at J; junction bases unmatched: 4. The CDR3 sequence is 16 residues long.

The J gene is TRBJ2-1, the V gene TRBV19; 7 positions agree with TRBD2. The CDR3 has 14 residues. V lost 7 bases, J lost 10 bases, and 13 bases stayed unmatched. CDR1 and CDR2 from the germline V gene are LNHDA and SQIVND (reference sequence). DNA of the CDR3: TGTGCCAGTACCACTAGGGCGGAAGCGGGGGAGCAGTTCTTC. Protein product: CASTTRAEAGEQFF.

In DNA form, the CDR3 reads TGCGCCAGCAGTTCCGGGACAGGGACTGGAAACACCATATATTTT. This translates into CASSSGTGTGNTIYF. The V and J genes are TRBV5-1 and TRBJ1-3; 9 positions match TRBD1. Trimming cost V 5 bases and J 2 bases; bases outside gene matches: 5. The CDR3 consists of 15 residues. Germline CDR1 SGHRS, CDR2 YFSETQ.

A single count supports this clone. V usage is TRBV7-8 and J usage is TRBJ1-4; no clear D. The V gene's germline CDR1 is SGHVS and CDR2 FQNEAQ. CDR3 length equals 16 residues. V shed 3 bases and J shed 0 bases, with 11 bases lying between them. CDR3 DNA: TGTGCCAGCAGCTTGGGAGGGCCCGCAACTAATGAAAAACTGTTTTTT. Translating gives CASSLGGPATNEKLFF. Based on the CDR3 plus reference TRBV7-8 and TRBJ1-4, the full variable domain is GAGVSQSPRYKVAKRGQDVALRCDPISGHVSLFWYQQALGQGPEFLTYFQNEAQLDKSGLPSDRFFAERPEGSVSTLKIQRTQQEDSAVYLCASSLGGPATNEKLFFGSGTQLSVL.

This clone was detected a few times. The V call is TRBV24-1, the J call TRBJ1-2; no clear D gene. CDR3 length: 14 residues. V lost 5 bases to trimming and J lost 6 bases, with 15 bases between them. Germline V CDR1 and CDR2: KGHDR, SFDVKD. The CDR3 DNA follows: TGTGCCACCAGTGGGAGTGGGTTACGCGATGGCTACACCTTC. Protein: CATSGSGLRDGYTF.

The rearrangement links TRBV5-1 to TRBJ1-1, with D uncertain. Germline CDR1 is SGHRS and CDR2 is YFSETQ. The CDR3 is 15 residues long. Trimming shortened V by 4 bases and J by 0 bases, and 13 bases separated the two germline ends. The CDR3 nucleotides read TGCGCCAGCAGCCCAAAGGAACAGCTGAACACTGAAGCTTTCTTT. Translation: CASSPKEQLNTEAFF.

This sequence joins TRBV9 and TRBJ2-2; 8 nucleotides agree with TRBD1. The CDR3 runs 15 residues. The V segment lost 2 bases and the J segment 6 bases; nucleotides outside the gene matches: 6. Germline V gene sequence: CDR1 SGDLS, CDR2 YYNGEE. The CDR3 loop reads CASSVGTGVSGELFF. The CDR3, as DNA: TGTGCCAGCAGCGTGGGGACAGGTGTATCCGGGGAGCTGTTTTTT.

This clone was seen just once. The chain links TRBV2 to TRBJ1-5, with D possibly matching TRBD1 (5 bases). The CDR3 runs to 13 residues. Trimming pared 6 bases from V and 3 bases from J, leaving 9 bases between. The germline CDR1 and CDR2 sequences are SNHLY and FYNNEI. The CDR3 spells CASRRQNNQPQHF. DNA of the CDR3: TGTGCCAGCAGACGACAGAACAATCAGCCCCAGCATTTT.

CDR3 DNA: TGTGCCAGCAGCTTGGTCAGCTATAATTCACCCCTCCACTTT. It codes for CASSLVSYNSPLHF. This chain connects TRBV5-8 to TRBJ1-6, with unresolved D. V shed 0 bases and J shed 3 bases, with 4 bases lying between them. The CDR3 consists of 14 residues. Germline V CDR1 and CDR2: SGHTS, YDEGEE.

The chain links TRBV28 to TRBJ1-2, with D hard to call. The CDR3 consists of 15 residues. Trimming left V 4 bases short and J 6 bases short, with 18 bases between. Per the germline V gene, CDR1 is MDHEN and CDR2 is SYDVKM. Here the CDR3 reads CASSSPLARHNGYTF. The CDR3 DNA reads TGTGCCAGCAGTTCCCCACTCGCGCGCCACAATGGCTACACCTTC.

This chain connects TRBV30 to TRBJ1-2, with D hard to call. Germline loops: CDR1 GTSNPN, CDR2 SVGIG (reference sequence). This CDR3 comprises 16 residues. V shed 8 bases and J shed 6 bases, with 28 bases lying between them. CDR3 loop: CAGRKMRAGTRHGYTF. Here the CDR3 DNA reads TGTGCCGGCCGCAAAATGAGAGCGGGAACTAGGCATGGCTACACCTTC. The full variable domain, in which reference TRBV30 and TRBJ1-2 provide the parts outside the CDR3, is SQTIHQWPATLVQPVGSPLSLECTVEGTSNPNLYWYRQAAGRGLQLLFYSVGIGQISSEVPQNLSASRPQDRQFILSSKKLLLSDSGFYLCAGRKMRAGTRHGYTFGSGTRLTVV.

This sequence joins TRBV5-4 and TRBJ2-1; D is unresolved. CDR1 is SGHNT and CDR2 is YYREEE in the germline V gene (reference sequence). The V gene lost 0 bases and the J gene lost 5 bases, with 15 bases spanning the gap. This CDR3 is 16 amino acids long. The CDR3, as DNA: TGTGCCAGCAGCTTGGCCCTCCGGCGGCAAAACAATGAGCAGTTCTTC. This sequence encodes CASSLALRRQNNEQFF. The full variable domain, completed using reference TRBV5-4 and TRBJ2-1, is ETGVTQSPTHLIKTRGQQVTLRCSSQSGHNTVSWYQQALGQGPQFIFQYYREEENGRGNFPPRFSGLQFPNYSSELNVNALELDDSALYLCASSLALRRQNNEQFFGPGTRLTVL.

Worth noting for this clone: Other nucleotide sequences from this sample produce the same CDR3. J is TRBJ1-2 and V is TRBV6-5; TRBD1 matches at 7 bases. Germline-derived CDR1 and CDR2 are MNHEY and SVGAGI. The CDR3 totals 13 residues. Trimming cost V 6 bases and J 2 bases; bases outside gene matches: 3. CDR3 DNA: TGTGCCAGCAGCCAGACAGGGAACTATGGCTACACCTTC. Translation gives CASSQTGNYGYTF.

The sample holds one count of this clone. V and J are TRBV10-1 and TRBJ2-1; TRBD1 might be the D (6 bases). Trimming left V 6 bases short and J 6 bases short, with 12 bases between. The CDR3 runs to 13 residues. Germline V gene data show CDR1 as WNHNN and CDR2 as SYGVQD (reference sequence). In DNA, the CDR3 is TGCGCCAGCAGCGGGCTAGGGGGCAATGAGCAGTTCTTC. Protein: CASSGLGGNEQFF.

The chain has TRBV19 and TRBJ1-5; TRBD1 matches 9 bases. J was trimmed by 6 bases and V by 3 bases; bases with no gene match: 9. CDR1 is LNHDA and CDR2 is SQIVND in the germline V gene (reference sequence). This CDR3 has 16 residues. The CDR3 sequence is CASSMPTGGLIQPQHF. CDR3 DNA: TGTGCCAGTAGTATGCCTACAGGGGGCTTAATTCAGCCCCAGCATTTT.

CDR3 loop: CASSPAGWNTEAFF. CDR3 nucleotides: TGTGCCAGCTCACCAGCAGGGTGGAACACTGAAGCTTTCTTT. V usage is TRBV18 and J usage is TRBJ1-1; D is perhaps TRBD1 (5 bases). The CDR3 is 14 residues long. Deletions cut 2 bases from V and 1 base from J, with 8 bases between. The germline gives CDR1 KGHSH, CDR2 LQKENI.